This TCR beta chain was recorded in a study of T cell responses to AZD1222 COVID-19 vaccine. TCRdb keeps only in-frame clones here, not all; method: immunoSEQ multiplex PCR. The table includes tens of thousands of clones, more than 85% detected once. Trimming shortened V by 5 bases and J by 3 bases, and 18 bases separated the two germline ends. Per the germline V gene, CDR1 is SGHTA and CDR2 is FQGNSA. The CDR3 runs 16 residues. General study results and limits: Baseline testing showed seropositivity in only a handful of AZD1222 recipients. With dominance at 160-218 and 743-854, vaccine-associated CD4 TCRs spanned spike. Females made up more of the donors, who were largely white British, and clonal diversity may have come out too low.

Turning to this clone: What it binds is not known.

The sequence came from an adult in good health. This chain joins TRBV7-2 and TRBJ2-3; a possible D gene is TRBD1 (6 bases). Source: peripheral blood, taken on day 0 of AZD1222 vaccination. The chain's CDR3 is CASSSPTGLFTDTQYF. The DNA for the CDR3 is TGTGCCAGCAGCAGCCCTACAGGGTTATTTACAGATACGCAGTATTTT.